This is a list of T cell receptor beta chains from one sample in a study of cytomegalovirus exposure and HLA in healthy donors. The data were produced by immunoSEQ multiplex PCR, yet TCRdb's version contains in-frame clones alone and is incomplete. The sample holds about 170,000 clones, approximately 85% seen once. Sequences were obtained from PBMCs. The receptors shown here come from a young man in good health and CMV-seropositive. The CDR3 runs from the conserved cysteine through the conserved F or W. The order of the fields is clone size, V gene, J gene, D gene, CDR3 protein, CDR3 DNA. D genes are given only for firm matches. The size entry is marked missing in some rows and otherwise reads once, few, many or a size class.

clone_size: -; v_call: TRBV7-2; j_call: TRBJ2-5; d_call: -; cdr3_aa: CASSLDRAIETQYF; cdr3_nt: TGTGCCAGCAGCTTAGATCGAGCGATAGAGACCCAGTACTTC
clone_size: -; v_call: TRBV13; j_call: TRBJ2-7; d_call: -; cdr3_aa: CASSPQVDSYEQYF; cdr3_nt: TGTGCCAGCAGCCCCCAGGTGGACTCCTACGAGCAGTACTTC
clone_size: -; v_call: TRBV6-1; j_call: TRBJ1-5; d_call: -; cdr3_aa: CASRWQGGGNQPQHF; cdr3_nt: TGTGCCAGCAGGTGGCAGGGCGGAGGCAATCAGCCCCAGCATTTT
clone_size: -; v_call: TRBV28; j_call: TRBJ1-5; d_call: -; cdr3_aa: CASSPGGASNQPQHF; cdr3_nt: TGTGCCAGCAGCCCGGGGGGGGCTAGCAATCAGCCCCAGCATTTT
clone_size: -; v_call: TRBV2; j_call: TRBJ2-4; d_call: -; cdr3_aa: CASIPLATKNIQYF; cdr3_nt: TGTGCCAGCATCCCGCTGGCCACCAAAAACATTCAGTACTTC
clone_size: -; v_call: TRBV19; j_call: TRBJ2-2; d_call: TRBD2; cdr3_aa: CASSLGGTGELFF; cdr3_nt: TGTGCCAGCTCCCTGGGGGGGACCGGGGAGCTGTTTTTT
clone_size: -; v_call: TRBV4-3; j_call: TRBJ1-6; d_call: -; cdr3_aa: CASSQGISVGASPLHF; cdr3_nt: TGCGCCAGCAGCCAAGGCATTTCAGTGGGGGCCTCACCCCTCCACTTT
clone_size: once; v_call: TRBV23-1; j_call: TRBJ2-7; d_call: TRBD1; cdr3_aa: CASSQSARQGASIHSYEQYF; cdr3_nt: TGCGCCAGCAGTCAATCGGCCAGACAGGGGGCCTCAATCCACTCCTACGAGCAGTACTTC
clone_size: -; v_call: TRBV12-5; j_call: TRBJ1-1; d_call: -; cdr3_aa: CASGRGGDTEAFF; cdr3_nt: TGTGCTAGTGGCCGGGGCGGGGACACTGAAGCTTTCTTT
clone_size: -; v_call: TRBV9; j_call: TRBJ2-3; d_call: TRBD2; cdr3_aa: CASSDSGGARDTQYF; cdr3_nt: TGTGCCAGCAGCGATAGCGGGGGGGCTAGAGATACGCAGTATTTT
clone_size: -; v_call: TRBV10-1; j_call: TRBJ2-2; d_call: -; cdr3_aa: CASSGQENTGELFF; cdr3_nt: TGCGCCAGCAGTGGACAGGAGAACACCGGGGAGCTGTTTTTT
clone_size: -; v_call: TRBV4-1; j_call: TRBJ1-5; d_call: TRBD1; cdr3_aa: CASSPRSGQGDQPQHF; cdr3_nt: TGTGCCAGCAGCCCACGTTCGGGACAGGGAGATCAGCCCCAGCATTTT
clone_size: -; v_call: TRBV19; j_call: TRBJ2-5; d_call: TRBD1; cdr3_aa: CASGQGETQYF; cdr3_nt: TGTGCCAGTGGACAGGGGGAGACCCAGTACTTC
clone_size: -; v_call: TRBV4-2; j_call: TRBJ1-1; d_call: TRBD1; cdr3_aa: CASSQVTGGGNTEAFF; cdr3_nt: TGTGCCAGCAGCCAAGTGACAGGGGGCGGCAACACTGAAGCTTTCTTT
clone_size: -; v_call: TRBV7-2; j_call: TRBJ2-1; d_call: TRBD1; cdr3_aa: CASSQGQGASNEQFF; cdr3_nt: TGTGCCAGCAGCCAGGGACAGGGGGCAAGCAATGAGCAGTTCTTC
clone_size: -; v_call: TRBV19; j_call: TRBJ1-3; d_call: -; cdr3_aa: CAASTASGNTIYF; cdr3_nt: TGTGCCGCTTCGACAGCCTCTGGAAACACCATATATTTT
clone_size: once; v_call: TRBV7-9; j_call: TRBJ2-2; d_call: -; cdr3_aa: CASTSGILAGELFF; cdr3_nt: TGTGCCAGCACCTCGGGGATTTTAGCCGGGGAGCTGTTTTTT
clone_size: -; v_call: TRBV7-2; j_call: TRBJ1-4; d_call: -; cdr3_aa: CASSFTGPPTNEKLFF; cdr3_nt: TGTGCCAGCAGCTTTACAGGCCCGCCAACTAATGAAAAACTGTTTTTT
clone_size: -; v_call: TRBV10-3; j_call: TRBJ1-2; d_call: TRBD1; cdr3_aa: CAIRDRGDDGYTF; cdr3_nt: TGTGCCATCAGGGACAGGGGGGACGATGGCTACACCTTC
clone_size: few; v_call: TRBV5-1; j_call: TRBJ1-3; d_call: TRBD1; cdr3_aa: CASSSGTGDYSGNTIYF; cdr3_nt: TGCGCCAGCAGCTCCGGGACAGGGGATTACTCTGGAAACACCATATATTTT
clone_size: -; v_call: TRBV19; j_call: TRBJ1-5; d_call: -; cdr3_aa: CASRLGRQGFQPQHF; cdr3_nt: TGTGCCAGTAGGCTGGGTAGGCAGGGATTTCAGCCCCAGCATTTT
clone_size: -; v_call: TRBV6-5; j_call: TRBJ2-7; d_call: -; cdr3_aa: CASSYPGYEQYF; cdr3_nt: TGTGCCAGCAGTTATCCGGGGTACGAGCAGTACTTC
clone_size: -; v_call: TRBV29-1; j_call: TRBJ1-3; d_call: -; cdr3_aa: CSVAEGSGNTIYF; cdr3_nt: TGCAGCGTTGCTGAGGGTTCAGGAAACACCATATATTTT
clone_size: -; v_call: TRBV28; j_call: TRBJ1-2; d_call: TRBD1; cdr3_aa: CASTTWTGEDGYTF; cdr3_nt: TGTGCCAGCACCACCTGGACAGGGGAAGATGGCTACACCTTC
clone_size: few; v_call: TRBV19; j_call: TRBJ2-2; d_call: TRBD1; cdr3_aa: CASSTGTGGTGELFF; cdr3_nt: TGTGCCAGTAGTACCGGGACAGGGGGCACCGGGGAGCTGTTTTTT